The rows below give T cell receptor beta chains drawn from one sample of a study of T cells in localized non-small cell lung cancer. The repertoire was sequenced with immunoSEQ multiplex PCR; TCRdb's copy has only in-frame clones and lacks some. The data show 50,000 to 55,000 clones, approximately 80% seen once. The sample consisted of peripheral blood mononuclear cells, taken before any cancer treatment. The receptors shown here come from a man aged 35 to 69 with stage III lung adenocarcinoma. CDR3s include the opening cysteine and the closing phenylalanine or tryptophan. Size values are once, few and many counts, or a class for expanded clones, and some rows have none.

V	size	J	CDR3
TRBV7-2	.	TRBJ1-2	CASSRRDYGYTF
TRBV7-2	.	TRBJ1-2	CASSLGPGQGDLGGYTF
TRBV28	.	TRBJ1-2	CASGANYGYTF
TRBV12-5	.	TRBJ2-2	CASGPQALAALGGELFF
TRBV19	few	TRBJ2-7	CASSSGALGDEQYF
TRBV5-4	.	TRBJ1-1	CASSFDTSTEAFF
TRBV4-2	few	TRBJ1-5	CASSHEDQPQHF
TRBV10-3	once	TRBJ2-2	CAIRGEYNTGELFF
TRBV6-4	.	TRBJ1-2	CASRGAYGYTF
TRBV11-3	.	TRBJ2-6	CAIEAGANVLTF
TRBV5-6	.	TRBJ1-2	CASSTGTDPWGYTF
TRBV7-2	few	TRBJ2-2	CASSLPKNTGELFF
TRBV7-8	.	TRBJ2-5	CASSLTRTSLKETQYF
TRBV2	once	TRBJ2-7	CASSVVEAYEQYF
TRBV19	.	TRBJ2-7	CASSILHPGHEQYF
TRBV28	.	TRBJ2-7	CASSFPGQGDEQYF
TRBV19	.	TRBJ1-2	CASSIEGGYTF
TRBV7-3	.	TRBJ2-2	CASSLAGGAAGELFF
TRBV5-1	.	TRBJ1-4	CASSLTGGPEEKLFF
TRBV4-2	.	TRBJ2-1	CASSQDRAGEEQFF
TRBV11-2	.	TRBJ2-3	CASSTGTSEFTDTQYF
TRBV4-3	.	TRBJ2-5	CASSQALRGTQETQYF
TRBV7-3	few	TRBJ2-6	CASSLNADGDSGANVLTF
TRBV5-3	.	TRBJ1-2	CARSLEGGQKQALHYGYTF
TRBV7-3	once	TRBJ2-5	CASSELAGGPQATQYF
TRBV6-1	.	TRBJ1-6	CATSEDRGNSPLHF
TRBV19	.	TRBJ2-5	CASKGGTYQETQYF
TRBV9	.	TRBJ2-7	CASSVDGRKDEQYF
TRBV7-6	many	TRBJ2-1	CASSLVGGSNNEQFF
TRBV7-2	once	TRBJ2-4	CASILMNIQYF